This record concerns one TCR beta chain sequence. Its antigen remains unidentified. The sample is drawn from a study of cytomegalovirus exposure and HLA in healthy donors. As for the study in general: The platform used for the roughly 130 validation repertoires matched that of the 500 to 850 first-cohort repertoires, a later analysis reported. The study's findings and limits: A few chains linked to CMV were shown in vitro to be specific for CMV antigens.

Deletions cut 2 bases from V and 0 bases from J, with 10 bases between. The CDR3 length is 15 residues. Looked up from germline, CDR1 is SGHNT and CDR2 is YYREEE (reference sequence). The donors were part of the validation cohort of around 110 subjects. That cohort was separate from the first cohort, which comprised 700 or so subjects. The data were produced by immunoSEQ multiplex PCR, yet TCRdb's version contains in-frame clones alone and is incomplete. The sample lists tens of thousands of clones; roughly nine tenths were seen once. The source of this sequence is a woman aged 25 to 39 in good health and CMV-seronegative. J is TRBJ2-3 and V is TRBV5-4; D is possibly TRBD2 (5 bases). The source material was PBMCs. CDR3 sequence (DNA): TGTGCCAGCAGCTTTCGCGGGTCTAGCACAGATACGCAGTATTTT. This encodes CASSFRGSSTDTQYF.